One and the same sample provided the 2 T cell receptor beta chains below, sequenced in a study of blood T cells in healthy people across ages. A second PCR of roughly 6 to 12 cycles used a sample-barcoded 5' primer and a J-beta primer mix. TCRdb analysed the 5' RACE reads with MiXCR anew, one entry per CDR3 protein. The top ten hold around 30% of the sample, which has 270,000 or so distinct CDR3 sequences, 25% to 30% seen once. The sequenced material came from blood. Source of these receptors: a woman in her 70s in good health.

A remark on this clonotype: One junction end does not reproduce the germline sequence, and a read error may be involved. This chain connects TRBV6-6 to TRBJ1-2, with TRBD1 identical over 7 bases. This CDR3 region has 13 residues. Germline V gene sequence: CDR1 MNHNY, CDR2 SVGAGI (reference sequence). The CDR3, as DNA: TGTGCCAGCAGCGGCCGGGACAGCTATGGCCACACCTTC. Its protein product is CASSGRDSYGHTF.

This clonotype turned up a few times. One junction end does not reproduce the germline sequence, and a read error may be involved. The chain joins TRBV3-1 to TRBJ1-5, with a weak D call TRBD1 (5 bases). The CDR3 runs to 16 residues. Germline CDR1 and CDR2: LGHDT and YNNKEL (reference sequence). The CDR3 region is CASSQGLGAGHQPQHF. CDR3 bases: TGTGCCAGCAGCCAAGGGTTAGGGGCAGGCCATCAGCCCCAACATTTT.